One and the same sample provided the 20 T cell receptor beta chains below, sequenced in a study of identical twins. TCRdb used MiXCR to reprocess the 5' RACE reads, holding one entry per CDR3 protein. The sample lists about 490,000 distinct CDR3 sequences, 13% to 15% occurring once. These sequences were also reported in another study, on yellow fever vaccine responses in identical twins.

The source material was CD4+ T cells sorted from blood. These receptors were taken from a woman in her late teens or twenties in good health.

This rearrangement joins TRBV24-1 to TRBJ2-3; 7 nucleotides line up with TRBD2. The germline V gene has CDR1 KGHDR and CDR2 SFDVKD. The J segment lost 6 bases and the V segment lost 2 bases, leaving 19 bases of the junction unmatched. The CDR3 covers 19 residues. CDR3 loop: CATSDSGLAGDASLDTQYF. The CDR3 nucleotides read TGTGCCACCAGTGATTCCGGACTTGCGGGGGACGCGTCTTTGGATACGCAGTATTTT.

The rearrangement uses TRBV6-4 and TRBJ2-2, with D hard to call. The V and J ends lost 6 bases and 2 bases respectively, with 7 bases between them. Germline CDR1 is MRHNA and CDR2 is SNTAGT. CDR3 length: 13 residues. The CDR3 region is CASRHPNTGELFF. The DNA of the CDR3 is TGTGCCAGCAGGCATCCTAACACCGGGGAGCTGTTTTTT.

This clonotype was detected only a few times. The chain has TRBV7-9 and TRBJ1-1; 7 bases are a match to TRBD1. CDR3 size: 16 residues. Germline CDR1 reads SEHNR; CDR2 reads FQNEAQ (reference sequence). With 4 bases clipped from V and 6 bases from J, the junction kept 14 bases outside the gene matches. CDR3 amino acids: CASSSPAGGDIAEAFF. The DNA of the CDR3 is TGTGCCAGCAGCTCCCCCGCAGGGGGAGACATCGCTGAAGCTTTCTTT.

CDR3 bases: TGTGCCAGCAGTCAAGGACAGATCTCCTACAATGAGCAGTTCTTC. It encodes CASSQGQISYNEQFF. J is TRBJ2-1 and V is TRBV5-5; possibly TRBD1 for D (6 bases). The CDR3 length is 15 residues. The V end was cut by 5 bases, the J end by 0 bases, with 12 bases between. From germline, CDR1 is SGHKS and CDR2 YYEKEE (reference sequence).

In its sample, this clonotype was seen a few times. The chain has TRBV7-8 and TRBJ2-2; D remains ambiguous. The V gene lost 1 base and the J gene lost 6 bases, with 9 bases spanning the gap. Germline V gene sequence: CDR1 SGHVS, CDR2 FQNEAQ. The length of the CDR3 is 14 residues. CDR3 loop: CASSLGGAAGELFF. The CDR3 region has the DNA TGTGCCAGCAGCTTAGGAGGAGCAGCCGGGGAGCTGTTTTTT.

The chain links TRBV2 to TRBJ2-4; D is uncertain. CDR1 and CDR2 (germline): SNHLY, FYNNEI. CDR3 length: 15 residues. V was shortened by 4 bases and J by 0 bases, with 10 bases between the two germline ends. CDR3 nucleotides: TGTGCCAGCAGTGTGGCGCTGGTAGCCAAAAACATTCAGTACTTC. It is translated as CASSVALVAKNIQYF.

The chain links TRBV7-6 to TRBJ2-3; perhaps TRBD2 as D (7 bases). The ends were cut back, 6 bases at V and 2 bases at J, with 12 bases in the middle. The germline V gene has CDR1 SGHVS and CDR2 FNYEAQ. The CDR3 covers 14 residues. Written as DNA, the CDR3 is TGTGCCAGCAGGAGGGGGGGGAACACAGATACGCAGTATTTT. Encoded protein: CASRRGGNTDTQYF.

The chain links TRBV20-1 to TRBJ2-1; 9 positions match TRBD2. The CDR3 sequence is 18 residues long. Losses at the gene ends were 0 bases for V and 4 bases for J; bases not matched to a gene: 13. Germline values: CDR1 DFQATT, CDR2 SNEGSKA (reference sequence). CDR3 sequence reads: CSAREPVYTAGGYNEQFF. The DNA for the CDR3 is TGCAGTGCTAGAGAACCCGTTTATACGGCGGGAGGGTACAATGAGCAGTTCTTC.

This clonotype was found a few times. The chain joins TRBV7-2 to TRBJ2-3; TRBD2 might be the D (6 bases). The germline gives CDR1 SGHTA, CDR2 FQGNSA. The CDR3 has 16 residues. Trimming shortened V by 8 bases and J by 0 bases, and 18 bases separated the two germline ends. The CDR3 sequence: CASAVTAGMSTDTQYF. The CDR3, as DNA: TGTGCCAGCGCCGTAACGGCGGGGATGAGCACAGATACGCAGTATTTT.

The V gene is TRBV5-5, the J gene TRBJ2-5, with TRBD2 identical over 12 bases. The CDR3 covers 14 residues. V lost 4 bases and J lost 3; bases outside the gene matches: 1. CDR1 is SGHKS and CDR2 is YYEKEE in the germline V gene (reference sequence). The CDR3 nucleotides are TGTGCCAGCAGCCGGACTAGCGGGAAAGAGACCCAGTACTTC. Translation gives CASSRTSGKETQYF.

This clonotype came up a few times. J is TRBJ2-5 and V is TRBV20-1; D is ambiguous. CDR3 size: 15 residues. V was trimmed by 2 bases and J by 1 base, leaving 14 bases between them. The germline V gene encodes CDR1 DFQATT and CDR2 SNEGSKA (reference sequence). The chain's CDR3 is CSARPREGSQETQYF. The CDR3, as DNA: TGCAGTGCTAGACCACGAGAAGGATCCCAAGAGACCCAGTACTTC.

This clonotype has just a few counts. The gene calls are TRBV7-2 and TRBJ1-1; 8 bases agree with TRBD1. V lost 4 bases, J lost 3 bases, and 7 bases stayed unmatched. CDR3 size: 15 residues. Germline assignment: CDR1 SGHTA and CDR2 FQGNSA. The CDR3 coding sequence is TGTGCCAGCAGCTACTGGACAGGGATAGACACTGAAGCTTTCTTT. Translation: CASSYWTGIDTEAFF. Looking up the rest from reference TRBV7-2 and TRBJ1-1 gives the full variable domain: GAGVSQSPSNKVTEKGKDVELRCDPISGHTALYWYRQSLGQGLEFLIYFQGNSAPDKSGLPSDRFSAERTGGSVSTLTIQRTQQEDSAVYLCASSYWTGIDTEAFFGQGTRLTVV.

The rearrangement joins TRBV12-3 or TRBV12-4 to TRBJ2-1; maybe TRBD1 (5 bases). This CDR3 contains 13 residues. Between the trimmed V and J ends, which lost 6 bases and 9 bases, there was a span of 15 bases. The CDR3 here is CASRAYAQGEQFF. The CDR3 nucleotides are TGTGCCAGCAGGGCCTACGCCCAGGGTGAGCAGTTCTTC.

The J gene is TRBJ2-3, the V gene TRBV5-1; 10 nucleotides agree with TRBD1. CDR1 is SGHRS, CDR2 YFSETQ, per germline. V trimming: 2 bases; J trimming: 0 bases; junction bases outside the gene matches: 9. The CDR3 sequence is 18 residues long. The CDR3 DNA reads as TGCGCCAGCAGCTTCGGACAGGGGGGACTTTCTAGCACAGATACGCAGTATTTT. Residues: CASSFGQGGLSSTDTQYF.

V and J are TRBV21-1 and TRBJ2-2; no DNA check was done on the table's D call, TRBD1. TRBV21-1 is noted as a pseudogene. The CDR3 runs to 17 residues. CDR3 residues: CASSSPRGRGHTGELFF. The CDR3 DNA reads TGTGCCAGCAGCTCCCCCCGAGGCAGGGGCCACACCGGGGAGCTGTTTTTT.

The chain carries TRBV7-8 and TRBJ2-7, with TRBD2 matching over 8 bases. With 7 bases clipped from V and 4 bases from J, the junction kept 9 bases outside the gene matches. The CDR3 is 14 residues long. CDR1 and CDR2 (germline): SGHVS, FQNEAQ. The CDR3 protein is CASTFSGDSYEQYF. In nucleotides, the CDR3 is TGTGCCAGCACCTTTAGCGGGGACTCATACGAGCAGTACTTC.

The chain combines TRBV18 with TRBJ2-1, with 7 positions matching TRBD1. CDR1 and CDR2 (germline): KGHSH, LQKENI. The CDR3 totals 16 residues. The V and J ends lost 4 bases and 0 bases, in that order; junction bases with no gene match: 6. The CDR3 DNA reads as TGTGCCAGCTCACTGAGACAGGGAAGCTCCTACAATGAGCAGTTCTTC. Translation gives CASSLRQGSSYNEQFF.

This chain joins TRBV10-3 and TRBJ2-2; D not resolved. Germline V gene sequence: CDR1 ENHRY, CDR2 SYGVKD. V was cut by 7 bases and J by 4 bases, with 10 bases left in between. The CDR3 runs 13 residues. As DNA, the CDR3 is TGTGCCATCAATGGCCTGTCCACCGGGGAGCTGTTTTTT. Translated: CAINGLSTGELFF.

The J gene is TRBJ2-1, the V gene TRBV12-3 or TRBV12-4; D is uncertain. V lost 1 base to trimming and J lost 8 bases, with 18 bases between them. CDR3 length: 16 amino acids. DNA for the CDR3: TGTGCCAGCAGTTTAGGGATAGCAGCGATGGGGTATGAGCAGTTCTTC. Translation: CASSLGIAAMGYEQFF.

V usage is TRBV12-3 or TRBV12-4 and J usage is TRBJ2-1; D is undetermined. V lost 2 bases and J lost 12, with 11 bases in between. CDR3 size: 12 residues. DNA of the CDR3: TGTGCCAGCAGTTTAATTGGGAATTCGCAGTTCTTC. This gives the protein CASSLIGNSQFF.